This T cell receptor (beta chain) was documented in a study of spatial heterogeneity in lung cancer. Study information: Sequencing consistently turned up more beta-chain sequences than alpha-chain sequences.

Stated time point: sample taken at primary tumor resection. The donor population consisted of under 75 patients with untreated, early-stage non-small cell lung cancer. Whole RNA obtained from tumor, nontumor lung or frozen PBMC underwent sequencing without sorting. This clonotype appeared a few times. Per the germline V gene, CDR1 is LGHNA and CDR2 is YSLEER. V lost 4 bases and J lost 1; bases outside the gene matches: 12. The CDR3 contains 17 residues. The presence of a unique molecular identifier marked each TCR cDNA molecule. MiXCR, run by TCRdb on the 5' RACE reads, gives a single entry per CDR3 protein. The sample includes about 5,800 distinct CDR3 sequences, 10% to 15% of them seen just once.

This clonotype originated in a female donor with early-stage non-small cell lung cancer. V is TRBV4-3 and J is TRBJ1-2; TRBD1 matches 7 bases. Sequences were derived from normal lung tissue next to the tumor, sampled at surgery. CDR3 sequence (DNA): TGCGCCAGCAGCCTATTTCACCGGGACAGCTTTAACTATGGCTACACCTTC. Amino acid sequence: CASSLFHRDSFNYGYTF.